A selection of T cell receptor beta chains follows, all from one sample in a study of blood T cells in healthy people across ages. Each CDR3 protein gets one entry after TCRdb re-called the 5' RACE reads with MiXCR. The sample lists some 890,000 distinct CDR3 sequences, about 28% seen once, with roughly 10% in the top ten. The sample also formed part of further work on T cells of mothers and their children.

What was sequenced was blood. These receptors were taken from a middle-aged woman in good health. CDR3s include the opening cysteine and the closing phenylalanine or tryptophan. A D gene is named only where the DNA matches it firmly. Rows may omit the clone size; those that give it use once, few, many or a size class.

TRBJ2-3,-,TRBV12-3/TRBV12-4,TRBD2,CASSFGLAGGPTDTQYF,TGTGCCAGCAGCTTCGGACTAGCGGGGGGGCCGACAGATACGCAGTATTTT
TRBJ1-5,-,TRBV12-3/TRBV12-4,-,CASSPGDVSNQPQHF,TGTGCCAGCAGTCCGGGGGACGTTAGCAATCAGCCCCAGCATTTT
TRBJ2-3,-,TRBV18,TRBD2,CASTTSAGDTQYF,TGTGCCAGCACAACTAGCGCAGGAGATACGCAGTATTTT
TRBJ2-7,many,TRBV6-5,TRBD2,CASSTRLAGYYEQYF,TGTGCCAGCAGTACCAGACTAGCGGGGTACTACGAGCAGTACTTC
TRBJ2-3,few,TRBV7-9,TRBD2,CASSLAGSSGGTDTQYF,TGTGCCAGCAGCTTAGCAGGGTCCAGCGGGGGCACAGATACGCAGTATTTT
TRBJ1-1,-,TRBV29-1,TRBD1,CSVTSGTGLYTEAFF,TGCAGCGTTACGTCGGGGACAGGGCTTTACACTGAAGCTTTCTTT
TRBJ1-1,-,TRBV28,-,CASRVGQSRTEAFF,TGTGCCAGCAGGGTTGGACAGAGTAGAACTGAAGCTTTCTTT
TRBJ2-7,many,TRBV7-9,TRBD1,CASSSTGGSYEQYF,TGTGCCAGCAGCTCGACAGGGGGCTCCTACGAGCAGTACTTC
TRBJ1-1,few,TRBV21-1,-,CASSEKGGPTEAFF,TGTGCCAGCAGCGAGAAGGGGGGCCCCACTGAAGCTTTCTTT
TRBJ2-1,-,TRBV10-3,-,CAISESRGHPNEQFF,TGTGCCATCAGTGAGTCAAGAGGCCACCCCAATGAGCAGTTCTTC
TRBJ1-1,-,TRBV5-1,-,CASSPYRNSNTEAFF,TGCGCCAGCAGCCCATACAGGAATTCCAACACTGAGGCTTTCTTT
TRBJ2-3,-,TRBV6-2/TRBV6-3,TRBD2,CASSKRLAGGLAGFPDTQYF,TGTGCCAGCAGTAAACGACTAGCGGGGGGGCTCGCGGGATTCCCAGATACGCAGTATTTT
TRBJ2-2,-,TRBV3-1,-,CASSQSPGELFF,TGTGCCAGCAGCCAAAGCCCCGGGGAGCTGTTTTTT
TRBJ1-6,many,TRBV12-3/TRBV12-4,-,CASTLVGRNFPLHF,TGTGCCAGCACCCTGGTTGGGCGTAATTTTCCCCTCCACTTT
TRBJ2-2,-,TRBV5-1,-,CASSFRGPGELFF,TGCGCCAGCAGCTTTCGGGGCCCCGGGGAGCTGTTTTTT
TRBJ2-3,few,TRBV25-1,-,CATGGTRQYF,TGTGCCACAGGCGGAACGAGGCAGTATTTT
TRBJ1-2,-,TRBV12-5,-,CASGPAAGEDGYTF,TGTGCTAGTGGTCCAGCGGCCGGGGAGGATGGCTACACCTTC
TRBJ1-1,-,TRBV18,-,CASSEIVMNTEAFF,TGTGCCAGCTCAGAAATTGTCATGAACACTGAAGCTTTCTTT
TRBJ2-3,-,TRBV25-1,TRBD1,CASSDAPGTGRIPDTQYF,TGTGCCAGCAGTGACGCACCCGGGACAGGTCGGATTCCAGATACGCAGTATTTT
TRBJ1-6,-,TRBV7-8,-,CASSPSDRNSPLHF,TGTGCCAGCAGCCCCTCAGACAGAAATTCACCCCTCCACTTT
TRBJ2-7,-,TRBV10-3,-,CAIREIPYEQYF,TGTGCCATCAGGGAGATACCCTACGAGCAGTACTTC
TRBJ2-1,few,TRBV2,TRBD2,CASRRASGEYNEQFF,TGTGCCAGCAGGCGGGCTAGCGGAGAGTACAATGAGCAGTTCTTC
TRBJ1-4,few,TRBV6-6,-,CASSYYPRTEEKLFF,TGTGCCAGCAGTTACTACCCCCGAACGGAGGAAAAACTGTTTTTT
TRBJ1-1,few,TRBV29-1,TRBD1,CSVKGADKEAFF,TGCAGCGTGAAGGGGGCGGACAAGGAAGCTTTCTTT
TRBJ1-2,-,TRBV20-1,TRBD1,CSASSQGGYGYTF,TGCAGTGCTAGTAGTCAGGGGGGCTATGGCTACACCTTC
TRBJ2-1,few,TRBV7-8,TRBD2,CASSLAGGNGQFF,TGTGCCAGCAGTCTAGCGGGGGGAAATGGGCAGTTCTTC